This TCR beta chain was identified during a study of technical replicates of blood from several donors. Sequencing used immunoSEQ multiplex PCR; TCRdb keeps in-frame clones, though not all of them. Among 76,000 or so clones listed, about 91% were seen once. Germline V lookup: CDR1 SNHLY, CDR2 FYNNEI. There are 17 residues in the CDR3. Deletions cut 7 bases from V and 0 bases from J, with 20 bases between. The rearrangement uses TRBV2 and TRBJ2-3; D is ambiguous. Sequencing used T cells isolated from PBMCs. This sequence was found in a human donor in good health. The CDR3 region is CASIRGALRASTDTQYF. As DNA, the CDR3 is TGTGCCAGCATTCGTGGAGCTCTCAGAGCGAGCACAGATACGCAGTATTTT.